Listed below are T cell receptor beta chains from one sample, sequenced in a study of vaccination effects on CD4 cells after COVID-19. Repertoires were generated with immunoSEQ multiplex PCR, while TCRdb's copy carries only in-frame clones and drops some. The table lists 42,000 or so clones, 72% of them singletons, with about 9.5% in the top ten. What these receptors recognize is not known. Sequences were derived from CD4+ T cells from PBMCs cultured without peptide, sampled after COVID-19 vaccination. Receptor source: a human donor who received a COVID-19 vaccine. CDR3s include the opening cysteine and the closing phenylalanine or tryptophan. D genes are given only for firm matches. Size is omitted from some rows. Given values are once, few, many or a class for expanded clones.

>NA|TRBJ1-2|NA|TRBV7-8
TGTGCCAGCAGCTTACTCGAGGACGATGGCTACACCTTC
CASSLLEDDGYTF
>few|TRBJ1-1|NA|TRBV9
TGTGCCAGCAGCGTAGGGGACACTGAAGCTTTCTTT
CASSVGDTEAFF
>once|TRBJ1-2|NA|TRBV7-9
TGTGCCAGCAGCTTGGCAGGGAATGGCTACACCTTC
CASSLAGNGYTF
>NA|TRBJ2-3|NA|TRBV5-4
TGTGCCAGCAGCTTCATCGGGGTTAGCACAGATACGCAGTATTTT
CASSFIGVSTDTQYF
>few|TRBJ1-3|NA|TRBV5-1
TGCGCCAGCAGCTTTGACAACTCTGGAAACACCATATATTTT
CASSFDNSGNTIYF
>NA|TRBJ2-2|TRBD2|TRBV10-3
TGTGCCATCAGTGATGGGAGCGGGAGGCACACCGGGGAGCTGTTTTTT
CAISDGSGRHTGELFF
>NA|TRBJ2-5|NA|TRBV7-9
TGTGCCAGCAGCTTCGTGGGCGTGGAGACCCAGTACTTC
CASSFVGVETQYF
>NA|TRBJ2-1|NA|TRBV12-3/TRBV12-4
TGTGCCAGCAATAAGGAAAACTACAATGAGCAGTTCTTC
CASNKENYNEQFF
>NA|TRBJ2-7|NA|TRBV10-3
TGTGCCACCAGACCAAGACAGGAGTCCTACGAGCAGTACTTC
CATRPRQESYEQYF
>once|TRBJ2-3|NA|TRBV27
TGTGCCAGCAGGCTGAGTGGCGGAGATACGCAGTATTTT
CASRLSGGDTQYF
>NA|TRBJ2-1|TRBD2|TRBV29-1
TGCAGCGTTGAAGGCCTGGGACTAGAGGGTAATGAGCAGTTCTTC
CSVEGLGLEGNEQFF
>NA|TRBJ1-5|TRBD1|TRBV29-1
TGCAGCGTTCGGGACAGTCTCAATCAGCCCCAGCATTTT
CSVRDSLNQPQHF
>NA|TRBJ2-1|TRBD2|TRBV3-1/TRBV3-2
TGTGCCAGCCGAACTAGCGGGACGTACAATGAGCAGTTCTTC
CASRTSGTYNEQFF
>NA|TRBJ2-7|NA|TRBV19
TGTGCCAGTAGTACGGGAGTGGGCTACGAGCAGTACTTC
CASSTGVGYEQYF
>NA|TRBJ1-5|TRBD1|TRBV6-5
TGTGCCAGCAGCTCGAGACAGGGGTACCAGCCCCAGCATTTT
CASSSRQGYQPQHF
>NA|TRBJ1-5|NA|TRBV7-8
TGTGCCAGCAGCTTAAGGGTATTTGGCAATCAGCCCCAGCATTTT
CASSLRVFGNQPQHF
>few|TRBJ2-5|NA|TRBV27
TGTGCCAGCAGTTTTCTCGGAACGGAGACCCAGTACTTC
CASSFLGTETQYF
>NA|TRBJ1-5|NA|TRBV2
TGTGCCAGCAGGACAGAGGTTATGTATCCCCAGCATTTT
CASRTEVMYPQHF
>once|TRBJ2-7|NA|TRBV6-5
TGTGCCAGCAGTCCGAGACGGACGTTTTACGAGCAGTACTTC
CASSPRRTFYEQYF
>NA|TRBJ2-2|NA|TRBV25-1
TGTGCCAGCAGTGAATGGGCGAACACCGGGGAGCTGTTTTTT
CASSEWANTGELFF
>NA|TRBJ2-7|TRBD2|TRBV27
TGTGCCAGCAGTTTAGGGGGGGTTGACTACGAGCAGTACTTC
CASSLGGVDYEQYF
>medium-sized|TRBJ2-2|NA|TRBV2
TGTGCCAGCAGTTTGGGCTCCACGGGGAACGGGGAGCTGTTTTTT
CASSLGSTGNGELFF
>NA|TRBJ1-1|NA|TRBV5-1
TGCGCCAGCAGCCCCGGGACGGGACCCGGGAACACTGAAGCTTTCTTT
CASSPGTGPGNTEAFF
>NA|TRBJ1-5|NA|TRBV11-2
TGTGCCAGCAGCTTATCTGAGGACAATCAGCCCCAGCATTTT
CASSLSEDNQPQHF
>NA|TRBJ2-3|NA|TRBV5-1
TGCGCCAGCAGCTTGGTTCAGGCAACCTTAGCCACAGATACGCAGTATTTT
CASSLVQATLATDTQYF
>few|TRBJ2-1|NA|TRBV5-4
TGTGCCAGCAGTATGCAGGGGGGCAATGAGCAGTTCTTC
CASSMQGGNEQFF
>NA|TRBJ2-5|NA|TRBV4-1
TGCGCCAGCAGCCAAGAGCGGGGCGGGAAGACCCAGTACTTC
CASSQERGGKTQYF
>NA|TRBJ1-4|NA|TRBV5-4
TGTGCCAGCAGCTCTTTCTCTGGGGGTGAAAAACTGTTTTTT
CASSSFSGGEKLFF
>NA|TRBJ2-3|NA|TRBV30
TGTGCCTGGATCCCTCTCGGCACGATCACAGATACGCAGTATTTT
CAWIPLGTITDTQYF
>NA|TRBJ1-2|NA|TRBV6-5
TGTGCCAGCAGTCCCACAGGGTTCTCGGCTGGCTACACCTTC
CASSPTGFSAGYTF
>NA|TRBJ1-2|TRBD1|TRBV5-1
TGCGCCAGCAGTAGCTCCGGGACAGATTTAAACTATGGCTACACCTTC
CASSSSGTDLNYGYTF
>NA|TRBJ2-1|NA|TRBV11-2
TGTGCCAGCAGCTTAGATATGAGTGGGCAGTTCTTC
CASSLDMSGQFF
>NA|TRBJ2-7|NA|TRBV21-1
TGTGCCAGCAGCATGAAAGGCCAGGAAGGGGGCACCTTCTACTACGAGCAGTACTTC
CASSMKGQEGGTFYYEQYF
>NA|TRBJ2-7|TRBD2|TRBV19
TGTGCCAGTAGTGTCGGACTAGCGGGAGTCTCCTACGAGCAGTACTTC
CASSVGLAGVSYEQYF
>NA|TRBJ1-5|TRBD1|TRBV5-6
TGTGCCAGCAGCTCACAGGGGTACGGTCTGGGGAGCAATCAGCCCCAGCATTTT
CASSSQGYGLGSNQPQHF
>NA|TRBJ2-5|NA|TRBV2
TGTGCCAGCAGGACAGACATACAAGAGACCCAGTACTTC
CASRTDIQETQYF
>NA|TRBJ2-2|NA|TRBV2
TGTGCCAGCAGGACCAGATCGAACACCGGGGAGCTGTTTTTT
CASRTRSNTGELFF